This TCR beta chain was retrieved from a study of response to subunit inactivated influenza vaccine. Only a few counts were recorded for this clonotype. Its antigen is unknown. TCRdb passed the RT-PCR reads through MiXCR, listing each CDR3 protein once. The table has about 800,000 distinct CDR3 sequences, 21% seen once. This CDR3 contains 18 residues. Trimming took 7 bases from V and 0 from J, leaving 22 bases between them. Study-level findings and limits: After each seasonal influenza vaccination, few new T cells are recruited, the authors suggested.

The chain combines TRBV23-1 with TRBJ1-3, with no clear D. TRBV23-1 is noted as an ORF with a role that remains uncertain. The receptor was derived from a man aged 50 or older who received an inactivated influenza vaccine. The sequencing here drew on PBMCs from blood, taken roughly 5 days after vaccination. Here the CDR3 reads CASIMSGGPKTSGNTIYF. In DNA, the CDR3 is TGCGCCAGCATAATGTCGGGCGGGCCTAAGACCTCTGGAAACACCATATATTTT.